The 21 T cell receptor beta chains reported below all come from one sample, sequenced in a study of blood T cell repertoires in COVID-19. Clones were sequenced by immunoSEQ multiplex PCR, and TCRdb holds only the in-frame ones, with some missing. This table holds 200,000 to 250,000 clones, 87% found once. The sample taken for sequencing was PBMCs or T cells enriched from blood (not recorded which). The receptors here all came from a young man who had recovered from COVID-19.

The V and J genes are TRBV20-1 and TRBJ1-1; D gene unclear. Germline V lookup: CDR1 DFQATT, CDR2 SNEGSKA (reference sequence). The CDR3 sequence is 11 residues long. The ends were cut back, 6 bases at V and 8 bases at J, with 13 bases in the middle. This CDR3 is CSAPGRKEAFF. The CDR3 bases are TGCAGTGCCCCGGGAAGGAAGGAAGCTTTCTTT.

The chain combines TRBV11-2 with TRBJ2-7; 8 bases agree with TRBD2. Germline CDR1 and CDR2: SGHAT and FQNNGV. The CDR3 sequence is 14 residues long. V lost 3 bases, J lost 3 bases, and 4 bases stayed unmatched. The CDR3 DNA sequence: TGTGCCAGCAGCTTTAGCGGGGAGTACTACGAGCAGTACTTC. Translation: CASSFSGEYYEQYF.

This chain connects TRBV5-1 to TRBJ2-7; tentative D call: TRBD1 (6 bases). The CDR3 is made up of 15 amino acids. Germline CDR1 and CDR2: SGHRS and YFSETQ. V shed 1 base and J shed 0 bases, with 11 bases lying between them. CDR3 sequence (DNA): TGCGCCAGCAGCTTGCCCCAGGGGAGCTCCTACGAGCAGTACTTC. Its protein is CASSLPQGSSYEQYF.

This clone was picked up many times. This chain connects TRBV2 to TRBJ1-1, with 7 bases lining up with TRBD1. Trimming took 3 bases from V and 1 from J; bases not matched to a gene: 5. The CDR3 consists of 15 residues. Looked up from germline, CDR1 is SNHLY and CDR2 is FYNNEI. The CDR3 DNA is TGTGCCAGCAGTGAGACAGGGTTGGCGAACACTGAAGCTTTCTTT. Residues: CASSETGLANTEAFF.

The genes are TRBV19 and TRBJ2-1; the D gene is possibly TRBD1 (5 bases). This CDR3 is 13 amino acids long. Germline CDR1 is LNHDA and CDR2 is SQIVND (reference sequence). V lost 5 bases and J lost 5, with 10 bases in between. DNA of the CDR3: TGTGCCAGTAGTTGGCAGGGCGACAATGAGCAGTTCTTC. It translates to CASSWQGDNEQFF.

This rearrangement joins TRBV7-3 to TRBJ1-6, with TRBD1 identical over 7 bases. Germline CDR1 SGHTA, CDR2 FQGTGA. The V segment lost 5 bases and the J segment 9 bases; nucleotides outside the gene matches: 13. The length of the CDR3 is 16 residues. In DNA form, the CDR3 reads TGTGCCAGCAGCACTCGAGACAGGGTTCTAATTTCACCCCTCCACTTT. Its protein is CASSTRDRVLISPLHF.

J is TRBJ2-5 and V is TRBV4-1, with D maybe TRBD1 (6 bases). V was pared by 0 bases and J by 2 bases, with 25 bases between. CDR3 length equals 20 residues. Germline V gene lookup returns CDR1 MGHRA and CDR2 YSYEKL. CDR3 residues: CASSQEGVQGQYPKQETQYF. CDR3 nucleotide sequence: TGCGCCAGCAGCCAAGAGGGGGTACAGGGTCAATACCCGAAACAAGAGACCCAGTACTTC.

The chain employs TRBV6-6 and TRBJ1-1; 7 nucleotides align to TRBD1. This CDR3 spans 13 amino acids. The ends lost 7 bases at V and 0 bases at J; junction bases unmatched: 2. Germline V gives CDR1 MNHNY, CDR2 SVGAGI (reference sequence). The chain's CDR3 is CASTGQLNTEAFF. In DNA, the CDR3 is TGTGCCAGCACGGGACAGTTGAACACTGAAGCTTTCTTT.

J is TRBJ1-5 and V is TRBV19, with 8 bases identical to TRBD1. CDR3 size: 17 residues. The germline V gene has CDR1 LNHDA and CDR2 SQIVND (reference sequence). V was pared by 0 bases and J by 6 bases, with 10 bases of the junction left unmatched. The CDR3 sequence is CASSIEQGTGSTQPQHF. The CDR3 DNA reads TGTGCCAGTAGTATAGAGCAGGGGACAGGTTCTACTCAGCCCCAGCATTTT.

This clone was picked up one time. The genes are TRBV11-2 and TRBJ2-7; 10 positions match TRBD2. The germline gives CDR1 SGHAT, CDR2 FQNNGV. The V and J ends lost 5 bases and 7 bases, in that order; junction bases with no gene match: 11. The CDR3 consists of 15 residues. CDR3 DNA sequence: TGTGCCAGCAGCCCTGGGACTAGCGACCCGGTGGAGCAGTACTTC. Translation: CASSPGTSDPVEQYF.

The chain couples TRBV18 to TRBJ2-2; unclear D gene. Germline V gene data show CDR1 as KGHSH and CDR2 as LQKENI. The CDR3 covers 15 residues. The V end lost 3 bases, the J end lost 4 bases, and 12 bases lay between the germline ends. CDR3 bases: TGTGCCAGCTCACCTCTAGGATCGGGCACCGGGGAGCTGTTTTTT. Translating gives CASSPLGSGTGELFF. The whole variable domain, remainder taken from reference TRBV18 and TRBJ2-2, is NAGVMQNPRHLVRRRGQEARLRCSPMKGHSHVYWYRQLPEEGLKFMVYLQKENIIDESGMPKERFSAEFPKEGPSILRIQQVVRGDSAAYFCASSPLGSGTGELFFGEGSRLTVL.

This clone was seen a handful of times. The chain recombines TRBV10-1 with TRBJ2-1; 10 nucleotides line up with TRBD2. The length of the CDR3 is 15 residues. The junction had 12 bases not matched to a gene; V was cut back by 6 bases and J by 10 bases. Germline CDR1 WNHNN, CDR2 SYGVQD (reference sequence). The CDR3 here is CASSDRLAGVMEQFF. The CDR3 nucleotides read TGCGCCAGCAGCGACAGGCTAGCGGGAGTAATGGAGCAGTTCTTC.

The rearrangement links TRBV29-1 to TRBJ1-2; possibly TRBD1 for D (6 bases). Germline V gives CDR1 SQVTM, CDR2 ANQGSEA. This CDR3 spans 12 amino acids. The V gene lost 6 bases and the J gene lost 8 bases, with 16 bases spanning the gap. The CDR3 is CSVSTGALGYTF. CDR3 nucleotides: TGCAGCGTCTCGACAGGCGCGCTGGGCTACACCTTC.

The chain joins TRBV12-5 to TRBJ2-7; 8 nucleotides align to TRBD1. V was clipped by 0 bases and J by 3 bases; unmatched bases: 10. Germline V CDR1 and CDR2: LGHNT, FRNRAP. This CDR3 has 17 amino acids. CDR3 DNA: TGTGCTAGTGGTTTGGTAACCGGGACAGGTGACGTCTACGAGCAGTACTTC. Protein sequence: CASGLVTGTGDVYEQYF.

This chain links TRBV7-9 with TRBJ2-3; 15 bases align to TRBD2. V dropped 5 bases and J dropped 5; count of bases not matched to a gene: 8. This CDR3 region has 17 residues. Germline lookup yields CDR1 SEHNR and CDR2 FQNEAQ (reference sequence). CDR3 sequence: CASSTRTSGGAGDTQYF. Here the CDR3 DNA reads TGTGCCAGCAGCACTCGGACTAGCGGGGGGGCGGGAGATACGCAGTATTTT.

This sequence joins TRBV2 and TRBJ2-7, with D tentatively TRBD1 (5 bases). Trimming removed 7 bases from V and 6 bases from J, with 16 bases in between. CDR3 size: 13 residues. Germline V CDR1 and CDR2: SNHLY, FYNNEI. CDR3 loop: CASTLTVKGEQYF. CDR3 nucleotide sequence: TGTGCCAGCACCTTGACAGTGAAGGGCGAGCAGTACTTC.

The sample holds one count of this clone. The V and J genes are TRBV6-2 or TRBV6-3 and TRBJ2-7, with D maybe TRBD2 (6 bases). Germline V CDR1 and CDR2: MNHEY, SVGEGT. The CDR3 is 14 amino acids. Trimming shortened V by 4 bases and J by 1 base, and 11 bases separated the two germline ends. CDR3 sequence reads: CASSFPGVSYEQYF. The CDR3 DNA sequence: TGTGCCAGCAGTTTTCCGGGGGTTTCCTACGAGCAGTACTTC.

V gene TRBV5-1 combines with J gene TRBJ1-6; 9 bases fit TRBD1. The ends lost 0 bases at V and 8 bases at J; junction bases unmatched: 3. Germline V gives CDR1 SGHRS, CDR2 YFSETQ. The CDR3 has 15 residues. The CDR3 region has the DNA TGCGCCAGCAGCTTGGTGACAGGGGGTGATTCACCCCTCCACTTT. This translates into CASSLVTGGDSPLHF.

This chain joins TRBV6-2 or TRBV6-3 and TRBJ2-7; D gene uncertain. V was trimmed by 2 bases and J by 2 bases, leaving 10 bases between them. The germline V gene has CDR1 MNHEY and CDR2 SVGEGT. CDR3 length: 14 residues. Written as DNA, the CDR3 is TGTGCCAGCAGTTACCCAGTTCTTACCTACGAGCAGTACTTC. Protein sequence: CASSYPVLTYEQYF.

This clone turned up a few times. The J gene is TRBJ1-5, the V gene TRBV13; D gene unclear. This CDR3 has 14 amino acids. Trimming pared 4 bases from V and 0 bases from J, leaving 7 bases between. Germline V gene sequence: CDR1 PRHDT, CDR2 FYEKMQ (reference sequence). For the CDR3, the DNA is TGTGCCAGCAGCTCGAGAAATAGCAATCAGCCCCAGCATTTT. It codes for CASSSRNSNQPQHF.

The gene calls are TRBV11-3 and TRBJ2-2; maybe TRBD1 (5 bases). Per germline, CDR1 SGHNT and CDR2 YENEEA. The CDR3 length is 18 residues. V was pared by 0 bases and J by 2 bases, with 16 bases between. This chain's CDR3 is CASSLDQAGSGNTGELFF. The CDR3 region has the DNA TGTGCCAGCAGCTTAGATCAGGCAGGGTCCGGAAACACCGGGGAGCTGTTTTTT.